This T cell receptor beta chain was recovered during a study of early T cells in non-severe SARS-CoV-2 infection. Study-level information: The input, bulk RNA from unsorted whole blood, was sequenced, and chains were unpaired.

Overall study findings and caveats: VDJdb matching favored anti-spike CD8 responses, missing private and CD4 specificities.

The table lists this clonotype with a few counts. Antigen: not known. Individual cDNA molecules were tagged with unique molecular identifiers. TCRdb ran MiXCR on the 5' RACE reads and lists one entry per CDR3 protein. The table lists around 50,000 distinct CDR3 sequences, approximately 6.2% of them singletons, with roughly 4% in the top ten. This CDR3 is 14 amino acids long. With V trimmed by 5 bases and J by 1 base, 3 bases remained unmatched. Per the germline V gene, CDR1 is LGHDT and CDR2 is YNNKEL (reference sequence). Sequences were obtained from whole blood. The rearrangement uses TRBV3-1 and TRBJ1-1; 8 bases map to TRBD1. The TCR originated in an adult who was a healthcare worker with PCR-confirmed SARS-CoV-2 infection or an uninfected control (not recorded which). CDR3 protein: CASSRTGQNTEAFF. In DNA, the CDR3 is TGTGCCAGCAGCAGGACAGGGCAGAACACTGAAGCTTTCTTT.